This TCR beta chain was retrieved from a study of blood T cells in healthy people across ages. Study-wide points: Long-lived donors carried more naive CD4+ cells and greater diversity than aged donors.

A note on this clonotype: Antigen specificity is unknown.

V was clipped by 7 bases and J by 13 bases; unmatched bases: 21. The CDR3 length is 16 residues. The germline V gene encodes CDR1 MNHEY and CDR2 SVGEGT. Then a second PCR, running about 6 to 11 cycles, was carried out with a sample-barcoded 5' primer and a J-beta primer mix. TCRdb processed the 5' RACE reads anew with MiXCR; each CDR3 protein has one entry. The sample consists of about a million distinct CDR3 sequences, more than 30% of them appearing once. The TCR sequence derives from a man aged 18 to 29 in good health. The sequenced sample consisted of blood. This rearrangement joins TRBV6-2 or TRBV6-3 to TRBJ2-4, with 8 bases fitting TRBD2. The CDR3 DNA is TGTGCCAGCAATTCCCGGGAGGGGCGGACCTACAATGAGCAGTACTTC. This gives the protein CASNSREGRTYNEQYF.